One and the same sample provided the 20 T cell receptor beta chains below, sequenced in a study of blood T cell repertoires in COVID-19. The protocol was immunoSEQ multiplex PCR, while the TCRdb copy is restricted to in-frame clones and leaves out a portion. The data show around 300,000 clones, with 75% to 90% seen just once and less than 2.5% held by the top ten. Material for sequencing was PBMCs or T cells enriched from blood (not recorded which). The receptors derive from a woman aged 18-30 years who had recovered from COVID-19.

CDR3 residues: CASSVTGNMNTEAFF. CDR3 in DNA: TGTGCCAGCAGCGTAACAGGGAATATGAACACTGAAGCTTTCTTT. The chain uses TRBV9 and TRBJ1-1; possibly TRBD1 for D (6 bases). The CDR3 has 15 residues. V was trimmed by 1 base and J by 0 bases, leaving 10 bases between them. Germline CDR1 reads SGDLS; CDR2 reads YYNGEE.

This chain uses TRBV27 with TRBJ1-2, with D possibly being TRBD1 (5 bases). CDR3 size: 14 residues. Trimming removed 6 bases from V and 6 bases from J, with 17 bases in between. CDR1 and CDR2 (germline): MNHEY, SMNVEV (reference sequence). CDR3 coding DNA: TGTGCCAGCAGCTCCTGGGGGGGTAGAGATGGCTACACCTTC. It is translated as CASSSWGGRDGYTF.

The rearrangement links TRBV7-9 to TRBJ1-2, with 8 bases matching TRBD1. The CDR3 length is 14 residues. CDR1 is SEHNR, CDR2 FQNEAQ, per germline (reference sequence). J lost 2 bases, V lost 4 bases, and 3 bases had no gene match. The CDR3 region is CASSSRDRNYGYTF. The CDR3 DNA reads as TGTGCCAGCAGCTCAAGGGACAGGAACTATGGCTACACCTTC.

J is TRBJ1-5 and V is TRBV2; tentatively, D is TRBD1 (6 bases). The V end was cut by 5 bases, the J end by 5 bases, with 13 bases between. Germline V lookup: CDR1 SNHLY, CDR2 FYNNEI. This CDR3 region has 14 residues. The CDR3 DNA reads TGTGCCAGCAGTCCACAGGGTTGGGATCAGCCCCAGCATTTT. Its translation: CASSPQGWDQPQHF.

The rearrangement uses TRBV7-9 and TRBJ2-7; 8 bases line up with TRBD2. The CDR3 length is 16 residues. CDR1 is SEHNR and CDR2 is FQNEAQ in the germline V gene (reference sequence). With V trimmed by 1 base and J by 6 bases, 11 bases remained unmatched. CDR3 nucleotides: TGTGCCAGCAGCTTAGTGGCGGGGGGTCTCCTCGGCGAGCAGTACTTC. It specifies CASSLVAGGLLGEQYF.

The V call is TRBV7-9, the J call TRBJ1-5, with 7 bases that match TRBD1. This CDR3 spans 14 amino acids. The V gene's germline CDR1 is SEHNR and CDR2 FQNEAQ (reference sequence). Losses at the gene ends were 3 bases for V and 6 bases for J; bases not matched to a gene: 5. The DNA of the CDR3 is TGTGCCAGCAGCTTGGAGGGGGCAGTTCAGCCCCAGCATTTT. It specifies CASSLEGAVQPQHF.

The V gene is TRBV2, the J gene TRBJ1-2; no definite D call. CDR3 length equals 11 residues. Germline loops: CDR1 SNHLY, CDR2 FYNNEI. Trimming took off 10 bases at V and 5 bases at J, with 11 bases between the two ends. The CDR3 protein is CAIRRDYGYTF. The CDR3 DNA is TGTGCCATCAGGAGGGATTATGGCTACACCTTC.

The J gene is TRBJ1-5, the V gene TRBV5-6, with D maybe TRBD1 (6 bases). Germline lookup yields CDR1 SGHDT and CDR2 YYEEEE. This CDR3 contains 14 residues. V was clipped by 4 bases and J by 8 bases, with 16 bases between them. The CDR3 sequence: CASSLTGGRKPQHF. The DNA for the CDR3 is TGTGCCAGCAGCCTGACAGGAGGCAGGAAGCCCCAGCATTTT.

The chain joins TRBV19 to TRBJ2-3; TRBD1 might be the D (5 bases). Per the germline V gene, CDR1 is LNHDA and CDR2 is SQIVND (reference sequence). Trimming took off 2 bases at V and 2 bases at J, with 8 bases between the two ends. This CDR3 has 14 residues. The CDR3 nucleotides read TGTGCCAGTAGTATAATGACAGCCACAGATACGCAGTATTTT. Translated: CASSIMTATDTQYF.

This sequence joins TRBV5-8 and TRBJ1-5; 9 bases align to TRBD1. The ends lost 3 bases at V and 2 bases at J; junction bases unmatched: 3. This CDR3 has 15 amino acids. Germline CDR1 SGHTS, CDR2 YDEGEE. CDR3 loop: CASSWGQGGNQPQHF. CDR3 DNA: TGTGCCAGCAGCTGGGGACAGGGAGGCAATCAGCCCCAGCATTTT.

V and J are TRBV4-1 and TRBJ2-1; TRBD1 matches 8 bases. Germline CDR1 MGHRA, CDR2 YSYEKL. V lost 0 bases, J lost 2 bases, and 6 bases stayed unmatched. The CDR3 totals 17 residues. The CDR3 region has the DNA TGCGCCAGCAGCCAAGATAGGCAGGGGGCAGCCTACAATGAGCAGTTCTTC. Residues: CASSQDRQGAAYNEQFF.

The V gene is TRBV29-1, the J gene TRBJ2-1; 12 bases map to TRBD1. This CDR3 is built from 14 residues. Germline CDR1 reads SQVTM; CDR2 reads ANQGSEA. The trim removed 5 bases at V and 6 bases at J, leaving 5 bases unmatched. CDR3 in DNA: TGCAGCGTTCAGCGGGACAGGGGGCTCAATGAGCAGTTCTTC. Protein sequence: CSVQRDRGLNEQFF.

V usage is TRBV2 and J usage is TRBJ1-6; no clear D gene. This CDR3 spans 16 amino acids. The ends were cut back, 2 bases at V and 8 bases at J, with 16 bases in the middle. The germline V gene encodes CDR1 SNHLY and CDR2 FYNNEI. The CDR3 DNA reads TGTGCCAGCAGTGAACGTCAGGCCGGTGAAGATTCACCCCTCCACTTT. As protein: CASSERQAGEDSPLHF.

V is TRBV5-8 and J is TRBJ1-6; TRBD1 aligns across 10 bases. Germline trimming cut 1 base from V and 0 bases from J; bases unmatched to any gene: 7. From germline, CDR1 is SGHTS and CDR2 YDEGEE. This CDR3 comprises 19 residues. The CDR3 nucleotides are TGTGCCAGCAGCTTGATCTGGACAGGGGGAAGCTCCTATAATTCACCCCTCCACTTT. Translated: CASSLIWTGGSSYNSPLHF.

CDR3 residues: CASSTSSGAYEQYF. The DNA for the CDR3 is TGTGCCAGCAGTACCTCGTCCGGGGCCTACGAGCAGTACTTC. The chain couples TRBV28 to TRBJ2-7, with D maybe TRBD2 (5 bases). V lost 5 bases and J lost 2, with 13 bases in between. The germline V gene encodes CDR1 MDHEN and CDR2 SYDVKM. The CDR3 is made up of 14 amino acids.

This clone showed up just once. CDR3 protein: CASSALWGGTGANVLTF. The CDR3 DNA is TGTGCCAGCAGCGCGCTGTGGGGGGGAACTGGGGCCAACGTCCTGACTTTC. The chain links TRBV13 to TRBJ2-6, with 7 nucleotides matching TRBD2. CDR1 and CDR2 (germline): PRHDT, FYEKMQ (reference sequence). The CDR3 totals 17 residues. V shed 5 bases, J shed 2 bases, and the junction held 9 bases outside the gene matches.

J is TRBJ1-2 and V is TRBV30, with a possible D match to TRBD1 (6 bases). CDR3 length: 14 residues. CDR1 and CDR2 (germline): GTSNPN, SVGIG (reference sequence). V lost 4 bases to trimming and J lost 3 bases, with 15 bases between them. CDR3 sequence: CAWTAGTTYYGYTF. CDR3 bases: TGTGCCTGGACCGCCGGGACAACCTACTATGGCTACACCTTC. The full variable domain, rest sourced from reference TRBV30 and TRBJ1-2, is SQTIHQWPATLVQPVGSPLSLECTVEGTSNPNLYWYRQAAGRGLQLLFYSVGIGQISSEVPQNLSASRPQDRQFILSSKKLLLSDSGFYLCAWTAGTTYYGYTFGSGTRLTVV.

The chain recombines TRBV19 with TRBJ1-4; D remains unclear. V was trimmed by 6 bases and J by 2 bases, leaving 19 bases between them. Germline values: CDR1 LNHDA, CDR2 SQIVND (reference sequence). CDR3 length: 17 residues. The CDR3 sequence is CASRSERPSKTNEKLFF. Written as DNA, the CDR3 is TGTGCCAGTAGATCGGAGAGACCGAGCAAGACTAATGAAAAACTGTTTTTT.

V usage is TRBV9 and J usage is TRBJ2-3; no reliable D call. CDR3 size: 13 residues. Trimming left V 1 base short and J 0 bases short, with 3 bases between. CDR1 SGDLS and CDR2 YYNGEE come from the germline V gene. The CDR3 sequence: CASSVISTDTQYF. In DNA form, the CDR3 reads TGTGCCAGCAGCGTAATAAGCACAGATACGCAGTATTTT.

This chain uses TRBV4-1 with TRBJ1-1; D might be TRBD1 (5 bases). This CDR3 is built from 15 residues. Trimming took off 4 bases at V and 0 bases at J, with 12 bases between the two ends. Looked up from germline, CDR1 is MGHRA and CDR2 is YSYEKL. The CDR3 loop is CASSRPGIMNTEAFF. CDR3 sequence (DNA): TGCGCCAGCAGCCGGCCAGGGATCATGAACACTGAAGCTTTCTTT.